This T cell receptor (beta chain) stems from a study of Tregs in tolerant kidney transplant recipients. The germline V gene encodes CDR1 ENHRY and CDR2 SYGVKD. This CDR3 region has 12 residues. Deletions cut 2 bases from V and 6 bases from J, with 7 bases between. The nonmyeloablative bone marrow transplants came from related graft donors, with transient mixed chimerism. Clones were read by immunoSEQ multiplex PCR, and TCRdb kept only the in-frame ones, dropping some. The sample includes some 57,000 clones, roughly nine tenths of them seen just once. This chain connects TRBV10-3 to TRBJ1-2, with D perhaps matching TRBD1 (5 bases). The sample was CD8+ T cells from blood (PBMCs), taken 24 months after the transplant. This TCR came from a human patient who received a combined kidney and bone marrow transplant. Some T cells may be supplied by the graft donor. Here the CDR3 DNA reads TGTGCCATCAGTGAGGGGGCGAATGGCTACACCTTC. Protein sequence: CAISEGANGYTF.